What follows describes a single T cell receptor beta chain. The antigen remains undetermined. The length of the CDR3 is 16 residues. CDR1 and CDR2 from the germline V gene are SEHNR and FQNEAQ (reference sequence). The V gene lost 10 bases and the J gene lost 0 bases, with 19 bases spanning the gap. This specimen comes from a study of cytomegalovirus exposure and HLA in healthy donors. Overall study: Among the approximately 410 genotyped donors, 70% to 90% were placed in the Caucasian-associated ancestry cluster. Study findings and constraints: Three chains linked to CMV were shown in vitro to be specific for CMV antigens. A later analysis showed TCR association rates differing by HLA locus, peaking at DRB1 and lowest at HLA-C. Earlier analysis looked at TCR beta V segments, and most were productive about 87% or about 30% of the time.

The PCR used 60 Vbeta and 13 Jbeta primers. Produced via immunoSEQ multiplex PCR; TCRdb's table is partial and in-frame only. The sample holds about 150,000 clones; around 66% are singletons and the top ten take approximately 6.5%. The V gene is TRBV7-9, the J gene TRBJ2-1, with D perhaps TRBD2 (6 bases). Source material: PBMCs. The receptor comes from a woman aged 55-70 years in good health and CMV-seronegative. The CDR3, as DNA: TGTGCCATCGCGGGTGGGACTGCGAGCTCCTACAATGAGCAGTTCTTC. Translation gives CAIAGGTASSYNEQFF.